This T cell receptor beta chain was observed in a study of PD-1 blockade in classical Hodgkin lymphoma. The assay was immunoSEQ multiplex PCR, and TCRdb's table has in-frame clones only and misses some. The data show 95,000 to 100,000 clones, approximately 90% seen once. Every patient experienced relapse after autologous stem cell transplantation, and brentuximab vedotin exposure varied. This CDR3 spans 11 amino acids. V was clipped by 5 bases and J by 5 bases, with 6 bases between them. Germline assignment: CDR1 MNHEY and CDR2 SVGAGI. This sequence joins TRBV6-5 and TRBJ2-5; D gene ambiguous. The source material was peripheral blood mononuclear cells (PBMCs), sampled before the second cycle of nivolumab. This TCR derives from a human donor with classical Hodgkin lymphoma. CDR3 sequence reads: CASSIGETQYF. The CDR3 DNA sequence: TGTGCCAGCAGTATAGGGGAGACCCAGTACTTC.